This TCR beta chain originates from a study of T-cell memory formation after mild COVID-19. TCRdb passed the 5' RACE reads through MiXCR, listing each CDR3 protein once. The sample has fewer than 600,000 distinct CDR3 sequences; about 20% are singletons. The CDR3 has 15 residues. CDR1 and CDR2 (germline): LGHNA, YNFKEQ. Trimming shortened V by 4 bases and J by 0 bases, and 12 bases separated the two germline ends. This TCR came from an adult woman who had mild COVID-19 (a few samples of this study predate the infection). Cell type and time point are not known. The material sequenced was PBMCs or a T cell subset sorted from them (not recorded which). This chain uses TRBV4-2 with TRBJ1-1; D remains unclear. DNA of the CDR3: TGTGCCAGCAGCCTGGAGGGTCCAGTGAACACTGAAGCTTTCTTT. It specifies CASSLEGPVNTEAFF.